The 32 T cell receptor beta chains reported below all come from one sample, sequenced in a study of blood T cell repertoires in COVID-19. Assay used: immunoSEQ multiplex PCR; TCRdb lists only in-frame clones, some missing. The profile shows 250,000 to 350,000 clones, around nine tenths of them singletons. The sequenced sample consisted of peripheral blood. These receptors came from a man aged 25 to 40 with acute or convalescent COVID-19.

The chain recombines TRBV10-1 with TRBJ2-1, with D hard to call. Between the trimmed V and J ends, which lost 2 bases and 7 bases, there was a span of 9 bases. Germline V lookup: CDR1 WNHNN, CDR2 SYGVQD (reference sequence). The CDR3 has 13 residues. The CDR3 DNA is TGCGCCAGCAGTGAGGCAGCGCAGAATGAGCAGTTCTTC. Residues: CASSEAAQNEQFF.

The chain has TRBV5-1 and TRBJ2-7, with 7 positions matching TRBD2. Germline V gives CDR1 SGHRS, CDR2 YFSETQ. This CDR3 has 15 residues. With V trimmed by 0 bases and J by 3 bases, 6 bases remained unmatched. In nucleotides, the CDR3 is TGCGCCAGCAGCTTGGCAGGGACTACGATCTACGAGCAGTACTTC. Translation gives CASSLAGTTIYEQYF.

This clone was detected only a few times. The CDR3 is CASSLYLDSQLTQRGYTF. CDR3 in DNA: TGTGCCAGCAGCTTGTACTTGGACAGTCAACTTACTCAAAGGGGCTACACCTTC. The chain joins TRBV11-2 to TRBJ1-2; D is perhaps TRBD1 (6 bases). V was clipped by 3 bases and J by 8 bases, with 28 bases between them. Germline CDR1 reads SGHAT; CDR2 reads FQNNGV. This CDR3 is built from 18 residues.

This chain uses TRBV2 with TRBJ2-3; TRBD2 matches 8 bases. Germline V gives CDR1 SNHLY, CDR2 FYNNEI. The V gene end was trimmed by 8 bases and the J gene end by 4 bases; junction bases not matched to a gene: 11. The CDR3 contains 15 residues. The DNA of the CDR3 is TGTGCCAGCGACCGCGGCGGGGGGCGGCCAGATACGCAGTATTTT. Translating it yields CASDRGGGRPDTQYF.

This clone was recorded once. The V gene is TRBV2, the J gene TRBJ2-5; TRBD1 aligns across 9 bases. The CDR3 is made up of 14 amino acids. Germline CDR1 SNHLY, CDR2 FYNNEI. The junction had 3 bases not matched to a gene; V was cut back by 5 bases and J by 2 bases. CDR3 protein: CASSTGGAQETQYF. CDR3 in DNA: TGTGCCAGCAGTACAGGGGGCGCGCAAGAGACCCAGTACTTC.

The chain couples TRBV5-5 to TRBJ1-1; possibly TRBD1 for D (6 bases). This CDR3 has 14 residues. V lost 3 bases and J 3 bases, leaving 12 bases between the germline ends. Germline values: CDR1 SGHKS, CDR2 YYEKEE (reference sequence). The CDR3, as DNA: TGTGCCAGCAGCTCTCGGACAGACTACACTGAAGCTTTCTTT. This translates into CASSSRTDYTEAFF. The full variable domain, in which reference TRBV5-5 and TRBJ1-1 provide the parts outside the CDR3, is DAGVTQSPTHLIKTRGQQVTLRCSPISGHKSVSWYQQVLGQGPQFIFQYYEKEERGRGNFPDRFSARQFPNYSSELNVNALLLGDSALYLCASSSRTDYTEAFFGQGTRLTVV.

The chain is built from TRBV5-1 and TRBJ1-3; D remains unclear. V was trimmed by 0 bases and J by 0 bases, leaving 10 bases between them. Germline assignment: CDR1 SGHRS and CDR2 YFSETQ. CDR3 length: 16 amino acids. This CDR3 is CASSLGRASSGNTIYF. The CDR3 nucleotides are TGCGCCAGCAGCTTGGGGCGGGCGAGCTCTGGAAACACCATATATTTT.

The chain combines TRBV30 with TRBJ2-4; the D gene is possibly TRBD2 (5 bases). V was pared by 0 bases and J by 5 bases, with 14 bases between. Germline CDR1 and CDR2: GTSNPN and SVGIG (reference sequence). CDR3 length: 15 amino acids. CDR3: CAWSVNGLAQNIQYF. CDR3 nucleotide sequence: TGTGCCTGGAGTGTAAACGGATTAGCGCAAAACATTCAGTACTTC.

The J gene is TRBJ2-3, the V gene TRBV5-1; TRBD2 matches 16 bases. Per the germline V gene, CDR1 is SGHRS and CDR2 is YFSETQ. J lost 0 bases, V lost 3 bases, and 4 bases had no gene match. The length of the CDR3 is 18 residues. The CDR3 DNA is TGCGCCAGCAGCTGGGGACTAGCGGGGGGGCATAGCACAGATACGCAGTATTTT. This sequence encodes CASSWGLAGGHSTDTQYF.

This chain uses TRBV4-2 with TRBJ2-2; tentatively, D is TRBD2 (5 bases). CDR1 is LGHNA and CDR2 is YNFKEQ in the germline V gene. CDR3 length: 19 residues. Trimming removed 5 bases from V and 5 bases from J, with 27 bases in between. CDR3 sequence reads: CASSALLPDLKTGTGELFF. The DNA of the CDR3 is TGTGCCAGCAGCGCATTGTTACCGGACCTTAAAACGGGGACCGGGGAGCTGTTTTTT.

The V call is TRBV29-1, the J call TRBJ2-3, with TRBD2 identical over 11 bases. The CDR3 consists of 14 residues. Per the germline V gene, CDR1 is SQVTM and CDR2 is ANQGSEA. After removal of 3 bases from V and 2 bases from J, the junction contained 1 base not matched to a gene. The CDR3: CSVEGLADTDTQYF. CDR3 DNA sequence: TGCAGCGTTGAGGGACTAGCGGACACAGATACGCAGTATTTT.

This chain uses TRBV27 with TRBJ1-2, with TRBD1 matching over 9 bases. With 7 bases clipped from V and 8 bases from J, the junction kept 23 bases outside the gene matches. Per the germline V gene, CDR1 is MNHEY and CDR2 is SMNVEV (reference sequence). The CDR3 consists of 18 residues. CDR3 residues: CASTLTSGTGSSRGGYTF. The CDR3 DNA follows: TGTGCCAGCACCTTGACTTCCGGGACAGGGAGTTCCCGGGGAGGCTACACCTTC.

The chain links TRBV25-1 to TRBJ1-1; D not certain. V lost 3 bases, J lost 4 bases, and 9 bases lay in between. Germline CDR1 reads MGHDK; CDR2 reads SYGVNS. CDR3 length: 13 residues. The CDR3 nucleotides read TGTGCCAGCAGTGACGGGATGATCACTGAAGCTTTCTTT. This encodes CASSDGMITEAFF.

CDR3 coding DNA: TGTGCCTTCAACCGGGACAGGGGGGAGGCGGGGAATGAAAAACTGTTTTTT. This gives the protein CAFNRDRGEAGNEKLFF. The chain employs TRBV30 and TRBJ1-4; 11 bases fit TRBD1. Germline-derived CDR1 and CDR2 are GTSNPN and SVGIG (reference sequence). The V segment lost 7 bases and the J segment 5 bases; nucleotides outside the gene matches: 15. There are 17 residues in the CDR3.

In this sample, this clone turned up a few times. The gene calls are TRBV7-9 and TRBJ1-1; perhaps TRBD1 as D (5 bases). The V end was cut by 2 bases, the J end by 3 bases, with 13 bases between. CDR1 and CDR2 (germline): SEHNR, FQNEAQ (reference sequence). The CDR3 has 15 residues. The CDR3 nucleotides read TGTGCCAGCAGCTTAAAGGCAGGGCCGTACACTGAAGCTTTCTTT. Protein: CASSLKAGPYTEAFF.

J is TRBJ1-2 and V is TRBV9; 7 nucleotides align to TRBD1. Germline assignment: CDR1 SGDLS and CDR2 YYNGEE. This CDR3 contains 14 residues. V was pared by 3 bases and J by 3 bases, with 5 bases of the junction left unmatched. For the CDR3, the DNA is TGTGCCAGCAGCGGGGGGACAGCCTACTATGGCTACACCTTC. This encodes CASSGGTAYYGYTF.

The chain combines TRBV12-5 with TRBJ1-1, with D possibly matching TRBD1 (5 bases). Germline loops: CDR1 LGHNT, CDR2 FRNRAP. The CDR3 consists of 15 residues. Trimming removed 6 bases from V and 1 base from J, with 15 bases in between. The CDR3 reads CASGGGRGENTEAFF. Here the CDR3 DNA reads TGTGCTAGTGGGGGCGGGAGGGGCGAGAACACTGAAGCTTTCTTT. Variable domain in full (rest from reference TRBV12-5 and TRBJ1-1): DARVTQTPRHKVTEMGQEVTMRCQPILGHNTVFWYRQTMMQGLELLAYFRNRAPLDDSGMPKDRFSAEMPDATLATLKIQPSEPRDSAVYFCASGGGRGENTEAFFGQGTRLTVV.

The V call is TRBV4-1, the J call TRBJ2-7; 8 nucleotides line up with TRBD1. Germline CDR1 is MGHRA and CDR2 is YSYEKL. Trimming cost V 1 base and J 4 bases; bases outside gene matches: 3. The CDR3 totals 14 residues. This CDR3 reads CASSQGQGAYEQYF. The DNA of the CDR3 is TGCGCCAGCAGCCAAGGCCAGGGGGCTTACGAGCAGTACTTC.

This rearrangement joins TRBV5-1 to TRBJ1-2; the D gene is possibly TRBD1 (5 bases). The CDR3 spans 16 residues. V was shortened by 2 bases and J by 3 bases, with 17 bases between the two germline ends. Germline V CDR1 and CDR2: SGHRS, YFSETQ. The CDR3 DNA follows: TGCGCCAGCAGCTTTCCCCAGGAGGGACTAGACTATGGCTACACCTTC. This sequence encodes CASSFPQEGLDYGYTF.

A single count supports this clone. The rearrangement links TRBV2 to TRBJ2-7, with 7 bases matching TRBD2. Germline assignment: CDR1 SNHLY and CDR2 FYNNEI. CDR3 size: 15 residues. Losses at the gene ends were 3 bases for V and 0 bases for J; bases not matched to a gene: 5. The CDR3 sequence: CASSDGRGSSYEQYF. The CDR3 bases are TGTGCCAGCAGTGATGGGCGCGGGAGCTCCTACGAGCAGTACTTC.

The V gene is TRBV9, the J gene TRBJ2-6, with 7 nucleotides matching TRBD1. The length of the CDR3 is 14 residues. Trimming cost V 3 bases and J 4 bases; bases outside gene matches: 1. The germline V gene has CDR1 SGDLS and CDR2 YYNGEE. The CDR3 region is CASSDRGGANVLTF. CDR3 bases: TGTGCCAGCAGCGACAGGGGAGGGGCCAACGTCCTGACTTTC. The whole variable domain, remainder taken from reference TRBV9 and TRBJ2-6, is DSGVTQTPKHLITATGQRVTLRCSPRSGDLSVYWYQQSLDQGLQFLIQYYNGEERAKGNILERFSAQQFPDLHSELNLSSLELGDSALYFCASSDRGGANVLTFGAGSRLTVL.

The chain employs TRBV9 and TRBJ2-7; 7 bases align to TRBD1. The germline CDR1 and CDR2 sequences are SGDLS and YYNGEE. There are 14 residues in the CDR3. V gave up 0 bases and J gave up 2 bases; unmatched junction bases: 2. The CDR3 loop is CASSVEGAAYEQYF. The CDR3 bases are TGTGCCAGCAGCGTAGAGGGGGCAGCCTACGAGCAGTACTTC.

V is TRBV2 and J is TRBJ1-3, with D uncertain. V was cut by 2 bases and J by 4 bases, with 12 bases left in between. This CDR3 spans 15 amino acids. The germline V gene has CDR1 SNHLY and CDR2 FYNNEI. CDR3 nucleotide sequence: TGTGCCAGCAGTGAAAACACTATCTCGGGAAACACCATATATTTT. It specifies CASSENTISGNTIYF.

The rearrangement links TRBV28 to TRBJ1-1; D not certain. The CDR3 is 14 residues long. V lost 5 bases and J lost 1, with 11 bases in between. Germline V gene data show CDR1 as MDHEN and CDR2 as SYDVKM. The CDR3 protein is CASSQTPGNTEAFF. CDR3 in DNA: TGTGCCAGCAGTCAGACTCCCGGGAACACTGAAGCTTTCTTT.

V is TRBV30 and J is TRBJ2-7; perhaps TRBD1 as D (6 bases). The germline V gene encodes CDR1 GTSNPN and CDR2 SVGIG (reference sequence). There are 13 residues in the CDR3. The germline V and J ends were trimmed by 3 bases and 3 bases, with 12 bases remaining between them. The DNA for the CDR3 is TGTGCCTGGAGAGGTACAGGGCTCTACGAGCAGTACTTC. This translates into CAWRGTGLYEQYF.

V usage is TRBV19 and J usage is TRBJ1-2, with unresolved D. Looked up from germline, CDR1 is LNHDA and CDR2 is SQIVND (reference sequence). The CDR3 consists of 15 residues. Trimming took 7 bases from V and 7 from J, leaving 22 bases between them. CDR3 region: CASTPAETYATGYTF. CDR3 bases: TGTGCCAGTACCCCGGCCGAGACTTATGCAACTGGCTACACCTTC.

This clone was found a few times. This chain uses TRBV2 with TRBJ1-1; D is ambiguous. Germline V gene data show CDR1 as SNHLY and CDR2 as FYNNEI. Trimming removed 4 bases from V and 1 base from J, with 10 bases in between. This CDR3 region has 14 residues. This CDR3 reads CASSVTGRNTEAFF. The DNA of the CDR3 is TGTGCCAGCAGTGTGACGGGGAGGAACACTGAAGCTTTCTTT.

CDR3 residues: CASSIEGTFSYEQYF. DNA of the CDR3: TGTGCCAGTAGTATAGAGGGCACATTCTCCTACGAGCAGTACTTC. This sequence joins TRBV19 and TRBJ2-7; no firm D call. Trimming removed 0 bases from V and 0 bases from J, with 9 bases in between. This CDR3 spans 15 amino acids. Germline V gives CDR1 LNHDA, CDR2 SQIVND (reference sequence).

The CDR3 is CASSHRADTEAFF. CDR3 nucleotides: TGTGCCAGCTCACACAGGGCGGACACTGAAGCTTTCTTT. The chain uses TRBV18 and TRBJ1-1; TRBD1 is a possible D gene (6 bases). The V gene's germline CDR1 is KGHSH and CDR2 LQKENI. The CDR3 loop spans 13 amino acids. The ends were cut back, 4 bases at V and 3 bases at J, with 9 bases in the middle.

This clone was recorded only once. The chain couples TRBV19 to TRBJ2-2, with TRBD1 matching 12 bases. CDR1 and CDR2 (germline): LNHDA, SQIVND (reference sequence). The J segment lost 5 bases and the V segment lost 2 bases, leaving 6 bases of the junction unmatched. CDR3 size: 17 residues. The CDR3 sequence: CASSIIWDRGRTGELFF. The CDR3 nucleotides are TGTGCCAGTAGTATAATCTGGGACAGGGGGCGAACCGGGGAGCTGTTTTTT.

The chain uses TRBV27 and TRBJ1-1, with 9 bases that match TRBD1. The CDR3 sequence is 17 residues long. V dropped 6 bases and J dropped 1; count of bases not matched to a gene: 12. Germline V gene data show CDR1 as MNHEY and CDR2 as SMNVEV (reference sequence). The CDR3 spells CASRPGTGFVRNTEAFF. Here the CDR3 DNA reads TGTGCCAGCAGGCCCGGGACAGGGTTCGTCAGGAACACTGAAGCTTTCTTT.

The chain links TRBV5-5 to TRBJ2-1; D uncertain. Germline CDR1 reads SGHKS; CDR2 reads YYEKEE (reference sequence). V dropped 4 bases and J dropped 8 bases, with 7 bases sitting between them. CDR3 length: 11 amino acids. The CDR3 DNA sequence: TGTGCCAGCAGCAGTGGCTATGAGCAGTTCTTC. The encoded protein is CASSSGYEQFF.